The 2 T cell receptor beta chains below come from one sample, sequenced in a study of blood T cell repertoires in COVID-19. Sequencing used immunoSEQ multiplex PCR; TCRdb keeps in-frame clones, though not all of them. The sample comprises some 300,000 clones, 89% of which are singletons, and less than 3.5% rests with the top ten. Input material: PBMCs or T cells enriched from blood (not recorded which). The receptors shown here come from a woman in her forties or fifties who had been exposed to COVID-19.

The J gene is TRBJ2-2, the V gene TRBV24-1; D might be TRBD2 (6 bases). V was pared by 6 bases and J by 1 base, with 14 bases between. Germline values: CDR1 KGHDR, CDR2 SFDVKD. The CDR3 length is 16 residues. CDR3 residues: CATSKRTEGNTGELFF. The DNA of the CDR3 is TGTGCCACCAGTAAACGGACGGAGGGGAACACCGGGGAGCTGTTTTTT.

CDR3 residues: CASSQSTGLSNQPQHF. The CDR3 region has the DNA TGTGCCAGCAGCCAATCGACAGGCCTCAGCAATCAGCCCCAGCATTTT. The gene calls are TRBV3-1 (or the pseudogene TRBV3-2) and TRBJ1-5; maybe TRBD1 (6 bases). Per the germline V gene, CDR1 is LGHDT and CDR2 is YNNKEL (reference sequence). V gave up 2 bases and J gave up 1 base, with 12 bases separating them. The CDR3 extends over 16 amino acids.